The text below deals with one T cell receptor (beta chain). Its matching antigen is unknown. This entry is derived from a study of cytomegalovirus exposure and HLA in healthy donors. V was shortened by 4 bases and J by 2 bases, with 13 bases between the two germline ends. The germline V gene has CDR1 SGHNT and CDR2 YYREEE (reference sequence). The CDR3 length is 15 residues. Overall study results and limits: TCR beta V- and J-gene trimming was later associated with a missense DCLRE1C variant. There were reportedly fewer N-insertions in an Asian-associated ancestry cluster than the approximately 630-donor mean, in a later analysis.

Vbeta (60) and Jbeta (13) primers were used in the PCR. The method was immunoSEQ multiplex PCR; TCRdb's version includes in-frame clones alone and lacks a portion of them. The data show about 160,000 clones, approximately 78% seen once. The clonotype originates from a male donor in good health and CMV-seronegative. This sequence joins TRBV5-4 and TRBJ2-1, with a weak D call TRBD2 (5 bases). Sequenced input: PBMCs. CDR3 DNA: TGTGCCAGCAGCGCCTCTAGCAGCGCCTACAATGAGCAGTTCTTC. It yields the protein CASSASSSAYNEQFF.